These 11 T cell receptor beta chains came from one sample sequenced in a study of blood T cell repertoires in COVID-19. Repertoires were generated with immunoSEQ multiplex PCR, while TCRdb's copy carries only in-frame clones and drops some. The sample has around 180,000 clones, around nine tenths seen once; the top ten hold approximately 4%. Material: peripheral blood. These receptors were taken from a human donor in a cohort sampled during active COVID-19.

The chain uses TRBV3-1 (or the pseudogene TRBV3-2) and TRBJ2-7; TRBD1 aligns across 12 bases. The germline V gene has CDR1 LGHDT and CDR2 YNNKEL (reference sequence). V was pared by 4 bases and J by 7 bases, with 8 bases of the junction left unmatched. The CDR3 runs to 15 residues. The CDR3 DNA reads as TGTGCCAGCAGCCCCAAGGGACAGGGGGCGTTAGAGCAGTACTTC. Its protein product is CASSPKGQGALEQYF.

The rearrangement links TRBV18 to TRBJ2-7; 10 nucleotides line up with TRBD1. J gave up 2 bases and V 3 bases, and 4 bases lay outside the gene matches. Per the germline V gene, CDR1 is KGHSH and CDR2 is LQKENI. CDR3 length equals 15 residues. The CDR3 bases are TGTGCCAGCTCACCTGGGACAGGGGAGGCCTACGAGCAGTACTTC. Its translation: CASSPGTGEAYEQYF. The full variable domain, completed using reference TRBV18 and TRBJ2-7, is NAGVMQNPRHLVRRRGQEARLRCSPMKGHSHVYWYRQLPEEGLKFMVYLQKENIIDESGMPKERFSAEFPKEGPSILRIQQVVRGDSAAYFCASSPGTGEAYEQYFGPGTRLTVT.

This clone occurred a few times. The chain joins TRBV12-3 or TRBV12-4 to TRBJ2-1; a possible D gene is TRBD1 (5 bases). The V gene lost 6 bases and the J gene lost 9 bases, with 9 bases spanning the gap. The CDR3 runs 11 residues. CDR3: CASSKGAEQFF. The CDR3, as DNA: TGTGCCAGCAGCAAAGGGGCTGAGCAGTTCTTC.

This sequence joins TRBV5-1 and TRBJ2-5; TRBD2 aligns across 8 bases. Germline values: CDR1 SGHRS, CDR2 YFSETQ. This CDR3 has 15 residues. Trimming took 0 bases from V and 1 from J; bases not matched to a gene: 2. CDR3 sequence reads: CASSLASGFQETQYF. For the CDR3, the DNA is TGCGCCAGCAGCTTGGCTAGCGGGTTCCAAGAGACCCAGTACTTC.

This rearrangement joins TRBV9 to TRBJ2-1, with 7 bases identical to TRBD2. The J segment lost 12 bases and the V segment lost 0 bases, leaving 12 bases of the junction unmatched. Per germline, CDR1 SGDLS and CDR2 YYNGEE. The CDR3 loop spans 15 amino acids. The CDR3: CASSVESSGGRGQFF. The DNA for the CDR3 is TGTGCCAGCAGCGTAGAGTCTAGCGGCGGCCGAGGGCAGTTCTTC. The full variable domain, in which reference TRBV9 and TRBJ2-1 provide the parts outside the CDR3, is DSGVTQTPKHLITATGQRVTLRCSPRSGDLSVYWYQQSLDQGLQFLIQYYNGEERAKGNILERFSAQQFPDLHSELNLSSLELGDSALYFCASSVESSGGRGQFFGPGTRLTVL.

Written as DNA, the CDR3 is TGTGCCAGCAGCTTACTTGGACTACACACAGATACGCAGTATTTT. It codes for CASSLLGLHTDTQYF. The chain uses TRBV7-8 and TRBJ2-3, with D tentatively TRBD2 (6 bases). CDR3 size: 15 residues. Germline loops: CDR1 SGHVS, CDR2 FQNEAQ. V was pared by 2 bases and J by 2 bases, with 11 bases between.

This chain connects TRBV18 to TRBJ2-7; 7 bases map to TRBD2. The V gene's germline CDR1 is KGHSH and CDR2 LQKENI. The CDR3 consists of 15 residues. Unmatched junction bases numbered 8, after V lost 6 bases and J lost 0 bases. For the CDR3, the DNA is TGTGCCAGCTCCCAAGGGGAGGGCCTCTCCTACGAGCAGTACTTC. This codes for CASSQGEGLSYEQYF.

The chain links TRBV19 to TRBJ2-2; TRBD2 matches 8 bases. The germline CDR1 and CDR2 sequences are LNHDA and SQIVND (reference sequence). The trim removed 5 bases at V and 0 bases at J, leaving 8 bases unmatched. The CDR3 runs to 17 residues. The CDR3 reads CASSWSSGVANTGELFF. The DNA of the CDR3 is TGTGCCAGTAGTTGGAGTAGCGGGGTCGCGAACACCGGGGAGCTGTTTTTT.

The rearrangement uses TRBV6-2 or TRBV6-3 and TRBJ2-5; D is possibly TRBD1 (5 bases). With 2 bases removed from V and 5 bases from J, the gap between germline ends came to 15 bases. Germline lookup yields CDR1 MNHEY and CDR2 SVGEGT. CDR3 size: 15 residues. The CDR3 DNA reads as TGTGCCAGCAGTTACAGGTTGGGCAGGGTTGAGACCCAGTACTTC. Translated: CASSYRLGRVETQYF.

This chain joins TRBV5-1 and TRBJ2-3, with D possibly being TRBD1 (6 bases). This CDR3 has 14 amino acids. The germline V gene encodes CDR1 SGHRS and CDR2 YFSETQ. The ends were cut back, 3 bases at V and 0 bases at J, with 8 bases in the middle. CDR3 DNA sequence: TGCGCCAGCAGCTCAACAGGGAGCACAGATACGCAGTATTTT. It encodes CASSSTGSTDTQYF.

V usage is TRBV6-2 or TRBV6-3 and J usage is TRBJ2-2; 10 nucleotides align to TRBD1. The trim removed 6 bases at V and 5 bases at J, leaving 12 bases unmatched. Germline V gene data show CDR1 as MNHEY and CDR2 as SVGEGT. The CDR3 length is 17 residues. The CDR3 region is CASSNLRTGGRTGELFF. CDR3 sequence (DNA): TGTGCCAGCAGCAACCTAAGGACAGGGGGGAGGACCGGGGAGCTGTTTTTT.